This TCR beta chain derives from a study of T cell repertoires in cytomegalovirus infection. Study observations and caveats: Cumulative public TCR beta family frequency identified CMV carriers with the relevant HLA. Clonotypes of TCR beta that were HLA-C-restricted and CMV-specific dominated the ex vivo response.

This clonotype was seen only a few times. The target antigen is unknown. The CDR3 is made up of 16 amino acids. Germline values: CDR1 SEHNR, CDR2 FQNEAQ (reference sequence). Trimming shortened V by 3 bases and J by 6 bases, and 18 bases separated the two germline ends. TCRdb processed the reads anew with MiXCR; each CDR3 protein has one entry. The sample shows about 920,000 distinct CDR3 sequences, approximately 30% of them seen only once. This chain joins TRBV7-9 and TRBJ2-1; tentatively, D is TRBD1 (5 bases). The clonotype originates from a human donor in good health (CMV status not recorded). Some clones in this sample may be carry-over from other donors' samples. Here the sequenced sample was cultured CD8+ T cells from PBMCs, taken from culture after CMV antigen stimulation. The chain's CDR3 is CASSFLTTDWFNEQFF. Written as DNA, the CDR3 is TGTGCCAGCAGCTTCCTGACGACAGATTGGTTCAATGAGCAGTTCTTC.